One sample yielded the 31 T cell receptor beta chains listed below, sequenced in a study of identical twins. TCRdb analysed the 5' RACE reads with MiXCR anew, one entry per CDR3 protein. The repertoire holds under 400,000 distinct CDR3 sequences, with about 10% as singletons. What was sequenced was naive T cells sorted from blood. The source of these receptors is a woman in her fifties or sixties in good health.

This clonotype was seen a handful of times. In DNA, the CDR3 is TGTGCCAGCAGCCAAAACGGAGCGGGAGGGATAGATACGCAGTATTTT. Amino acids: CASSQNGAGGIDTQYF. The chain combines TRBV3-1 with TRBJ2-3; 10 nucleotides agree with TRBD2. The CDR3 covers 16 residues. J lost 5 bases, V lost 2 bases, and 7 bases had no gene match. Germline CDR1 and CDR2: LGHDT and YNNKEL (reference sequence).

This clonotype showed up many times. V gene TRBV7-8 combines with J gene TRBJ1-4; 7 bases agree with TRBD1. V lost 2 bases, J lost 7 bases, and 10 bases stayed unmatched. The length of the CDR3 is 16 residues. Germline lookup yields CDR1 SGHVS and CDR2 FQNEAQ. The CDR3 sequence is CASSLRRMTGREKLFF. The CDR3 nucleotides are TGTGCCAGCAGCTTAAGACGCATGACAGGGCGTGAAAAACTGTTTTTT.

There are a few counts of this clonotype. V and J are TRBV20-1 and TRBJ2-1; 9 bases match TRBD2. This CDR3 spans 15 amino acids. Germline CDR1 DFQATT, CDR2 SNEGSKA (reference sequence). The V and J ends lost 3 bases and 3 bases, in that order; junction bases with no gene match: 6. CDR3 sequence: CSARDSSGIYNEQFF. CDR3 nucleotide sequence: TGCAGTGCTAGGGACTCTAGCGGGATCTACAATGAGCAGTTCTTC.

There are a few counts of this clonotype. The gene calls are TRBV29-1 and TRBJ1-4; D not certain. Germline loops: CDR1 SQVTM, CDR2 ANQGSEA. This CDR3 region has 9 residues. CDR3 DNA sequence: TGCCCCAAATTTGAAAAACTGTTTTTT. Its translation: CPKFEKLFF.

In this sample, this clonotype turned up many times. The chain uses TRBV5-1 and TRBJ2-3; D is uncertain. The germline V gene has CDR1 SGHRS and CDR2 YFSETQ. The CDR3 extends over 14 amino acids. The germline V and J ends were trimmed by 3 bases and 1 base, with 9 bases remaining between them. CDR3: CASSSQAGTDTQYF. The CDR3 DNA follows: TGCGCCAGCAGCTCCCAAGCTGGCACAGATACGCAGTATTTT.

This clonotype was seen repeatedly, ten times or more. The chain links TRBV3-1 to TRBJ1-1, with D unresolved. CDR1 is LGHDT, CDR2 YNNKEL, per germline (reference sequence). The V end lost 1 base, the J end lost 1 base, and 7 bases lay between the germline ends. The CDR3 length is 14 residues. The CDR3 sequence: CASSQVGPNTEAFF. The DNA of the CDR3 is TGTGCCAGCAGCCAAGTCGGCCCGAACACTGAAGCTTTCTTT.

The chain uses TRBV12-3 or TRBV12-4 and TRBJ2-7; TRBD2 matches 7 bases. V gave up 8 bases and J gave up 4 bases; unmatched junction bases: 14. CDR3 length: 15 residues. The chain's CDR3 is CASQRVGRGPYEQYF. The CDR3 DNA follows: TGTGCCAGCCAGCGGGTGGGGAGGGGACCTTACGAGCAGTACTTC.

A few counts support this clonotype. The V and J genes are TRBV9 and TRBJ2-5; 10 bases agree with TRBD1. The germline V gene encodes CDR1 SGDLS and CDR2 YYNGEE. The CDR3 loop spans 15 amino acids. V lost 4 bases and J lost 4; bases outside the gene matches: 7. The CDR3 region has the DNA TGTGCCAGCAGCCTGGGGACAGGGGTCCGAGAGACCCAGTACTTC. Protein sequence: CASSLGTGVRETQYF.

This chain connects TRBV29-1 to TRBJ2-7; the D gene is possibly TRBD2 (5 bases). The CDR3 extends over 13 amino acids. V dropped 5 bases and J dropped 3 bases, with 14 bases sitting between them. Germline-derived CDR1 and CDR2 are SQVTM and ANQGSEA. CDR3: CSVSGLTDYEQYF. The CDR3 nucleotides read TGCAGCGTTTCAGGACTGACGGACTACGAGCAGTACTTC.

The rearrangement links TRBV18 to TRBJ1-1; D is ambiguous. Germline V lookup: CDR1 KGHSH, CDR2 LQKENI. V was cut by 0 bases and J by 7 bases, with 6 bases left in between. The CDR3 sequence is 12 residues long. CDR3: CASSPPNGEAFF. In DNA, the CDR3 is TGTGCCAGCTCACCACCCAACGGTGAAGCTTTCTTT.

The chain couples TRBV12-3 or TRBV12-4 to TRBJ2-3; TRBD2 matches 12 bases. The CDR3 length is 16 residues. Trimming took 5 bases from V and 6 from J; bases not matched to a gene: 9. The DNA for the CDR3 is TGTGCCAGCAGTGCCCCGGGACTAGCGGGTGGGGATACGCAGTATTTT. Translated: CASSAPGLAGGDTQYF.

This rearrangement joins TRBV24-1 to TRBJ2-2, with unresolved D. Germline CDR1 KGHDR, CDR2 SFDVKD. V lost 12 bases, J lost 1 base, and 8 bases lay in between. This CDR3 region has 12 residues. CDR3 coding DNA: TGTGCCTCAGGTTTGAACACCGGGGAGCTGTTTTTT. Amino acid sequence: CASGLNTGELFF.

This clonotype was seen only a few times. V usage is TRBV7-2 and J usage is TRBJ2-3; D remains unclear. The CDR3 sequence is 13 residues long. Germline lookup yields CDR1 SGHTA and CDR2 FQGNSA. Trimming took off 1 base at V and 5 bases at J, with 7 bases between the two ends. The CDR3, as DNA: TGTGCCAGCAGCTTAGGTGGCCAAGATACGCAGTATTTT. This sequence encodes CASSLGGQDTQYF.

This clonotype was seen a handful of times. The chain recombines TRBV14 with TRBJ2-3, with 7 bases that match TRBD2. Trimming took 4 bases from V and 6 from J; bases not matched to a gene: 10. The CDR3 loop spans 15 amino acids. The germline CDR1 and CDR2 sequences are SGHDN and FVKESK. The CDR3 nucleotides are TGTGCCAGCAGCCCCACGCGGGAGAAGTTGGATACGCAGTATTTT. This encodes CASSPTREKLDTQYF.

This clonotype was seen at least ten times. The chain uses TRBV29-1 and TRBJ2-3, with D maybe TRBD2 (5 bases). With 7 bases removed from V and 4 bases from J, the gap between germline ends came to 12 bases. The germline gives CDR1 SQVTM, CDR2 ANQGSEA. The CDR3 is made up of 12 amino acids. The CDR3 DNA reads TGCAGCGCTAAACGGACTCCAGATACGCAGTATTTT. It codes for CSAKRTPDTQYF.

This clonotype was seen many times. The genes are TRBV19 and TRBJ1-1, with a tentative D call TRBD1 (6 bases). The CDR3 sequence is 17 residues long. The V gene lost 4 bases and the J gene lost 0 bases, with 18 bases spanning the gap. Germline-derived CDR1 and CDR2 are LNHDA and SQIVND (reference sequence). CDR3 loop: CASSTQWGGLVNTEAFF. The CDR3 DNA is TGTGCCAGTAGTACCCAGTGGGGGGGGCTGGTGAACACTGAAGCTTTCTTT.

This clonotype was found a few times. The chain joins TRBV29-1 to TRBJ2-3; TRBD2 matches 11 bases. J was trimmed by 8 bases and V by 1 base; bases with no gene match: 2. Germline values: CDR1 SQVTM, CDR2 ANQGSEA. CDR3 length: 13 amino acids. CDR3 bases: TGCAGCGTTGAAGCACTAGCGGGAGTTACGCAGTATTTT. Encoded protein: CSVEALAGVTQYF.

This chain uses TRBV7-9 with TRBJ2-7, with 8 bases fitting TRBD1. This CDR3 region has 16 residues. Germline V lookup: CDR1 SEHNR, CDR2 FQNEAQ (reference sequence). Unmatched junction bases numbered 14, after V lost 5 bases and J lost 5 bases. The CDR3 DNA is TGTGCCAGCAGCCACGGCGACAGGGGAAAGGGGGACGAGCAGTACTTC. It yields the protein CASSHGDRGKGDEQYF.

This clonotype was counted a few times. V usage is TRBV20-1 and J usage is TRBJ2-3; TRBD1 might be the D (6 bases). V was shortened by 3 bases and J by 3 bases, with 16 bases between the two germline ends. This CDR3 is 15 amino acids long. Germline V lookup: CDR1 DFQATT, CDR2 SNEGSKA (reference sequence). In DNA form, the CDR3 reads TGCAGTGCTAGCAGGGGCTCTTACGAAACAGATACGCAGTATTTT. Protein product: CSASRGSYETDTQYF.

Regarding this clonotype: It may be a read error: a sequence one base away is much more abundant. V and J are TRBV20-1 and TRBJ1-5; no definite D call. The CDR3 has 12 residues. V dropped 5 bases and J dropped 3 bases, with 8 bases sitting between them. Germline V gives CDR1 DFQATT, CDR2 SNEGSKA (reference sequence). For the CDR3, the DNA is TGCAGTGCTCAGGCTATCAATCAGCCCCAGCATTTT. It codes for CSAQAINQPQHF.

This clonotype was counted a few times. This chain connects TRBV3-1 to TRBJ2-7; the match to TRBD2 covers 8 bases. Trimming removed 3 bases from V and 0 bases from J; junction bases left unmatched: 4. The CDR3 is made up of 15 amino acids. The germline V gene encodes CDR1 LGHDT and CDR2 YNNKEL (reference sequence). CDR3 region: CASSQGLVNSYEQYF. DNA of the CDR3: TGTGCCAGCAGCCAGGGACTAGTGAACTCCTACGAGCAGTACTTC.

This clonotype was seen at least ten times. CDR3 sequence: CAISETGLETQYF. DNA of the CDR3: TGTGCCATCAGTGAAACAGGCTTGGAGACCCAGTACTTC. This sequence joins TRBV10-3 and TRBJ2-5; D might be TRBD1 (5 bases). Trimming shortened V by 3 bases and J by 5 bases, and 10 bases separated the two germline ends. Germline V gene data show CDR1 as ENHRY and CDR2 as SYGVKD. The CDR3 runs 13 residues.

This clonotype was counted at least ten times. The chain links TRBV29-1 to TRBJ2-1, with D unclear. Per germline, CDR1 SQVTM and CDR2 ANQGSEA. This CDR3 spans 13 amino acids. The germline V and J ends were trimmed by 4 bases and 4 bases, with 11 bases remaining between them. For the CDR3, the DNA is TGCAGCGTTGGTTTTAGTCAGTACAATGAGCAGTTCTTC. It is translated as CSVGFSQYNEQFF.

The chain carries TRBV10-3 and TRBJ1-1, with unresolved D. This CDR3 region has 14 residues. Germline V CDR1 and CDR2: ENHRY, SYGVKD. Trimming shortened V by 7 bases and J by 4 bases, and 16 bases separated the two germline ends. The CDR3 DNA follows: TGTGCCATCATTACCGCGACCCGGAGCACTGAAGCTTTCTTT. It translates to CAIITATRSTEAFF.

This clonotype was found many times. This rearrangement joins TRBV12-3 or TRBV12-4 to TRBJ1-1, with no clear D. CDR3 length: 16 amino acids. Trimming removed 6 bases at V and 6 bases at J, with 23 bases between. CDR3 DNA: TGTGCCAGCAGACCATTCCTCGGACTCATCGTCCCTGAAGCTTTCTTT. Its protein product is CASRPFLGLIVPEAFF.

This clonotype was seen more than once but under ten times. DNA of the CDR3: TGTGCCAGCAGCCTACTAGCGGGAGGGCCTTGGGAGCAGTACTTC. Translated: CASSLLAGGPWEQYF. V is TRBV7-9 and J is TRBJ2-7; 13 nucleotides match TRBD2. After removal of 5 bases from V and 7 bases from J, the junction contained 8 bases not matched to a gene. The CDR3 loop spans 15 amino acids. Germline V gene data show CDR1 as SEHNR and CDR2 as FQNEAQ (reference sequence).

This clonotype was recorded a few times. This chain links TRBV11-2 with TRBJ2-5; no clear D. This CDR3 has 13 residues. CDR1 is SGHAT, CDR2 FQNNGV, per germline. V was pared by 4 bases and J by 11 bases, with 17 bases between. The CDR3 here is CASSSTDGAEQYF. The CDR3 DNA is TGTGCCAGCAGCTCGACGGACGGCGCTGAACAGTACTTC.

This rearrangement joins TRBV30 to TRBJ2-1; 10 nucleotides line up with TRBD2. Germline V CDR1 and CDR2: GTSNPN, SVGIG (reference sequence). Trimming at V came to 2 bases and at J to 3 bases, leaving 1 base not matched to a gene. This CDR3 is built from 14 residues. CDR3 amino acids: CAWSSGRVYNEQFF. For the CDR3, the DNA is TGTGCCTGGAGTAGCGGGAGGGTCTACAATGAGCAGTTCTTC.

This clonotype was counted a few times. DNA for the CDR3: TGTGCCAGCAGCTTAGATGGTGGACCGTGGTCCCTGAACACTGAAGCTTTCTTT. This codes for CASSLDGGPWSLNTEAFF. The chain links TRBV11-2 to TRBJ1-1; D is unresolved. This CDR3 has 18 residues. The germline V gene has CDR1 SGHAT and CDR2 FQNNGV. V was clipped by 0 bases and J by 0 bases, with 17 bases between them.

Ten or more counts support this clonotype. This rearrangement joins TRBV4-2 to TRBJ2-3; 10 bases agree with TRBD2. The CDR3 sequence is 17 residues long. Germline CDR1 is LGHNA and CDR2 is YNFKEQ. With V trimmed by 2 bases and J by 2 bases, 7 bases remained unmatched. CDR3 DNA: TGTGCCAGCAGCCAATGGTCAACTAGCGGGGTCACAGATACGCAGTATTTT. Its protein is CASSQWSTSGVTDTQYF.

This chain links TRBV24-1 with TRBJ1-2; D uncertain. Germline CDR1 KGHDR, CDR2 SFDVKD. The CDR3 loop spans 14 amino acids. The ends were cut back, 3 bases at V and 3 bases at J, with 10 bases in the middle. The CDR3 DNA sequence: TGTGCCACCAGTGATAACGACGGCTACTATGGCTACACCTTC. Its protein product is CATSDNDGYYGYTF.